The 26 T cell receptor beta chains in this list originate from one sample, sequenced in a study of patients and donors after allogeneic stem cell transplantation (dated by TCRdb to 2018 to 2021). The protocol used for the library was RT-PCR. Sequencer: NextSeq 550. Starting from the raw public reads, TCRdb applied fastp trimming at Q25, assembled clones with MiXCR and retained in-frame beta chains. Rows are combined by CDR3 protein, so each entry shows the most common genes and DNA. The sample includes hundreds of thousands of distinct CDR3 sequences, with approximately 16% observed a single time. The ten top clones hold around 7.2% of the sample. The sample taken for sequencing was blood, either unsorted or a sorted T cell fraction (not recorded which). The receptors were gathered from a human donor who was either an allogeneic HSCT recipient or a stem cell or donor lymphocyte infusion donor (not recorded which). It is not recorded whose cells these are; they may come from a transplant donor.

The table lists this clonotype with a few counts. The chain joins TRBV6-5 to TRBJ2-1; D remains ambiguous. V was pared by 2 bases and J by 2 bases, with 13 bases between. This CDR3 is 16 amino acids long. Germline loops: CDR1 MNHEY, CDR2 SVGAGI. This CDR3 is CASSYGRRKPYNEQFF. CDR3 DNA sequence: TGTGCCAGCAGTTACGGCCGAAGGAAACCCTACAATGAGCAGTTCTTC.

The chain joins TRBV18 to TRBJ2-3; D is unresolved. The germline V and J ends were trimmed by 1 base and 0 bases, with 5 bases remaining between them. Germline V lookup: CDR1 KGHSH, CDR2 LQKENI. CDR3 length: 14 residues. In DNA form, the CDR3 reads TGTGCCAGCTCACCACAAGACAGCACAGATACGCAGTATTTT. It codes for CASSPQDSTDTQYF.

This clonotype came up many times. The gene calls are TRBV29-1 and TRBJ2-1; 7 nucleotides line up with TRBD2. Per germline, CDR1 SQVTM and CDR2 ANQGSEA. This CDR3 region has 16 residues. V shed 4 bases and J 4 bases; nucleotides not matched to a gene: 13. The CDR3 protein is CSVGGSERETYNEQFF. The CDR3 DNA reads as TGCAGCGTTGGAGGGTCAGAGCGGGAAACTTACAATGAGCAGTTCTTC.

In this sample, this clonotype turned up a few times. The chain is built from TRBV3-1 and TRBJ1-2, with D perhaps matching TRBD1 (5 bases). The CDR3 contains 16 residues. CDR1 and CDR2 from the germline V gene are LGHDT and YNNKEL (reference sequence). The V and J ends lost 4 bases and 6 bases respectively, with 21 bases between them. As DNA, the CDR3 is TGTGCCAGCAGCCCTCGGGGGGGGACTTCCAACCATGGCTACACCTTC. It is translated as CASSPRGGTSNHGYTF.

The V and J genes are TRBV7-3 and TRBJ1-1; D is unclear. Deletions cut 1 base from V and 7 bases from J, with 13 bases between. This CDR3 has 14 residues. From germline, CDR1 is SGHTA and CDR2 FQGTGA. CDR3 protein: CASSLRAGSGEAFF. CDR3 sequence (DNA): TGTGCCAGCAGCTTAAGGGCGGGGAGTGGTGAAGCTTTCTTT.

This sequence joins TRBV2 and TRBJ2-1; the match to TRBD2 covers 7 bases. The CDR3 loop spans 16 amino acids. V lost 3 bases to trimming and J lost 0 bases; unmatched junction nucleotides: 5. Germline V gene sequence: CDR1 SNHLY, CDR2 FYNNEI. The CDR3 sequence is CASSEGTTSSYNEQFF. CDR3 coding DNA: TGTGCCAGCAGTGAGGGGACTACGAGCTCCTACAATGAGCAGTTCTTC.

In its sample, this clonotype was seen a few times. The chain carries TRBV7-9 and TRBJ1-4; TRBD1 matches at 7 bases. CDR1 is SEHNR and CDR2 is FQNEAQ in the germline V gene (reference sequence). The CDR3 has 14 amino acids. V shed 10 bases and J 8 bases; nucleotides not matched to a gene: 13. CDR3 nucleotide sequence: TGTGCCATCATCAAGACAGGGCGGGGGGAAAAACTGTTTTTT. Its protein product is CAIIKTGRGEKLFF.

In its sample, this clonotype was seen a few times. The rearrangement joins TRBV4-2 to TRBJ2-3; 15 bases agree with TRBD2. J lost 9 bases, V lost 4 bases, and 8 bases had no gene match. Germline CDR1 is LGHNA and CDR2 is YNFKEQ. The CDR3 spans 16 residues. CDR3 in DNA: TGTGCCAGCAGCCTTGGACTAGCGGGAGGGACCAGGACGCAGTATTTT. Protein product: CASSLGLAGGTRTQYF.

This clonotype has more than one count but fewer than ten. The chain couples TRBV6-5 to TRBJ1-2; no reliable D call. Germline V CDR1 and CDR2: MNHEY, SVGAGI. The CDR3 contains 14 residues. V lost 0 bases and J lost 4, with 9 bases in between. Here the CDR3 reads CASSYSSKIYGYTF. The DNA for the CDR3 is TGTGCCAGCAGTTACTCATCTAAGATCTATGGCTACACCTTC.

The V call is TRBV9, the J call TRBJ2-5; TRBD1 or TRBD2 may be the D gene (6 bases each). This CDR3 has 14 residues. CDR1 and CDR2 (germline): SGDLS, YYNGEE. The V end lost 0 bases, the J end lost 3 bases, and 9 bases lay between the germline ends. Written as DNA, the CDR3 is TGTGCCAGCAGCGTAGAGGGGGGTAAAGAGACCCAGTACTTC. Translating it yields CASSVEGGKETQYF.

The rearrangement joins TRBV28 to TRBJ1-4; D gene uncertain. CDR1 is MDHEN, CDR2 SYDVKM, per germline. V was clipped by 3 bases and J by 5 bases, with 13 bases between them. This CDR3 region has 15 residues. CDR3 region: CASSFRGLGNEKLFF. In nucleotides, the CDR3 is TGTGCCAGCAGTTTTCGGGGTCTCGGAAATGAAAAACTGTTTTTT. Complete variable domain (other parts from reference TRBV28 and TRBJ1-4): DVKVTQSSRYLVKRTGEKVFLECVQDMDHENMFWYRQDPGLGLRLIYFSYDVKMKEKGDIPEGYSVSREKKERFSLILESASTNQTSMYLCASSFRGLGNEKLFFGSGTQLSVL.

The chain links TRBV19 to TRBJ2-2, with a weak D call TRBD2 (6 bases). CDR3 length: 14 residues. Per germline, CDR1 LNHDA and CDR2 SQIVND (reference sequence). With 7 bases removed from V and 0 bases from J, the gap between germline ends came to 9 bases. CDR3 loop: CASKGGTNTGELFF. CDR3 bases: TGTGCCAGTAAGGGCGGGACGAACACCGGGGAGCTGTTTTTT.

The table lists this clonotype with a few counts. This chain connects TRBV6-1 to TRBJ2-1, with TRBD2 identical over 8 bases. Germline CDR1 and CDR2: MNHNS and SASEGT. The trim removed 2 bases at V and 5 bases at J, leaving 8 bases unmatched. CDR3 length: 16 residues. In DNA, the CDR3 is TGTGCCAGCAGTGAAACCCAGCGGGAGCTCCACAATGAGCAGTTCTTC. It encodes CASSETQRELHNEQFF.

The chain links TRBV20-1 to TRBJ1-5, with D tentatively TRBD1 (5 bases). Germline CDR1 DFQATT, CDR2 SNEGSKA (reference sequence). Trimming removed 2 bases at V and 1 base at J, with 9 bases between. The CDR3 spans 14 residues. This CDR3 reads CSARSQGSNQPQHF. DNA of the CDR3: TGCAGTGCTAGAAGTCAGGGAAGCAATCAGCCCCAGCATTTT.

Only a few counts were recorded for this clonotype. The CDR3 protein is CASSIGSNDYNEQFF. CDR3 sequence (DNA): TGTGCCAGTAGTATTGGTAGCAACGACTACAATGAGCAGTTCTTC. This rearrangement joins TRBV19 to TRBJ2-1; D remains ambiguous. V gave up 3 bases and J gave up 3 bases, with 12 bases separating them. Germline CDR1 is LNHDA and CDR2 is SQIVND (reference sequence). The CDR3 runs to 15 residues. Using reference TRBV19 and TRBJ2-1 for the parts outside the CDR3, the full variable domain is DGGITQSPKYLFRKEGQNVTLSCEQNLNHDAMYWYRQDPGQGLRLIYYSQIVNDFQKGDIAEGYSVSREKKESFPLTVTSAQKNPTAFYLCASSIGSNDYNEQFFGPGTRLTVL.

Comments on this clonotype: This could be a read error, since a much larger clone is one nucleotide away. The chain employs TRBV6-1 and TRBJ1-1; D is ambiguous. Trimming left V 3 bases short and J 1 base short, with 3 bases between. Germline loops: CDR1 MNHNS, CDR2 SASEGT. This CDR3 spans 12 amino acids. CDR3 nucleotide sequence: TGTGCCAGCAGTGATTGGAACACTGAAGCTTTCTTT. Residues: CASSDWNTEAFF.

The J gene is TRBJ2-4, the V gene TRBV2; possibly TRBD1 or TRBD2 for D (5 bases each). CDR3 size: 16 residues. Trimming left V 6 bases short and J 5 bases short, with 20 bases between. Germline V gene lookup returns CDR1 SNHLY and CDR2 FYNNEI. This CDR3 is CASRSPGTLDENIQYF. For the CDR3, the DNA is TGTGCCAGCAGAAGCCCCGGGACCCTTGATGAAAACATTCAGTACTTC.

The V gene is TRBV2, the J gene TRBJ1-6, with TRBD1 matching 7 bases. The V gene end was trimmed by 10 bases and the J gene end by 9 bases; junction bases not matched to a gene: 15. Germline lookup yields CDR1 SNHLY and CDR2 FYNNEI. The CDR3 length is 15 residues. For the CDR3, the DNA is TGTGCCACCAGGGGGAACAGCCTCAATATTTCACCCCTCCACTTT. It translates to CATRGNSLNISPLHF.

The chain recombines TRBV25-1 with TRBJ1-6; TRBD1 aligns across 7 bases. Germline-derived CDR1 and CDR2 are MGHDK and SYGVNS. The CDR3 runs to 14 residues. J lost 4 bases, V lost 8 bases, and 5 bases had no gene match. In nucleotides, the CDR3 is TGTGCCAGCCAGACAGGGTCATATAATTCACCCCTCCACTTT. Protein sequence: CASQTGSYNSPLHF. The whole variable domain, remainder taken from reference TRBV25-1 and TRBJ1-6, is EADIYQTPRYLVIGTGKKITLECSQTMGHDKMYWYQQDPGMELHLIHYSYGVNSTEKGDLSSESTVSRIRTEHFPLTLESARPSHTSQYLCASQTGSYNSPLHFGNGTRLTVT.

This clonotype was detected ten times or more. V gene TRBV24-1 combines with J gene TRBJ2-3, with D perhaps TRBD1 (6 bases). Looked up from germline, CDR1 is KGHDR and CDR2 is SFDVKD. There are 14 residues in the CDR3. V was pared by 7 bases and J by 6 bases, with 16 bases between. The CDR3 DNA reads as TGTGCCACCAGGGAAACAGGGTATACGGATACGCAGTATTTT. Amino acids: CATRETGYTDTQYF.

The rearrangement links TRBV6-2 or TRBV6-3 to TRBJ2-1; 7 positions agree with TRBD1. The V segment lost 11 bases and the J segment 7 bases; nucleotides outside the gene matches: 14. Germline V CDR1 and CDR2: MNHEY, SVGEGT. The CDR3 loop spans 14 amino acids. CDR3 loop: CAGSRGRDGNEQFF. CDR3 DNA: TGTGCCGGGTCGAGGGGGCGCGATGGGAATGAGCAGTTCTTC.

The DNA of the CDR3 is TGTGCCAGCAGTGTAATTCGACAGGGAGGTCGCTATGGCTACACCTTC. Translating it yields CASSVIRQGGRYGYTF. The chain uses TRBV6-1 and TRBJ1-2; 7 bases are shared with TRBD1. V gave up 4 bases and J gave up 4 bases; unmatched junction bases: 12. The germline CDR1 and CDR2 sequences are MNHNS and SASEGT. The CDR3 runs to 16 residues.

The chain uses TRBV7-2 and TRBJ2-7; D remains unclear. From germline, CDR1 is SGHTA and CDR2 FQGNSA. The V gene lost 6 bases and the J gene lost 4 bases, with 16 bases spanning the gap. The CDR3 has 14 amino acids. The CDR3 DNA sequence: TGTGCCAGCAGGTCCCGGGTGGGGATATACGAGCAGTACTTC. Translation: CASRSRVGIYEQYF.

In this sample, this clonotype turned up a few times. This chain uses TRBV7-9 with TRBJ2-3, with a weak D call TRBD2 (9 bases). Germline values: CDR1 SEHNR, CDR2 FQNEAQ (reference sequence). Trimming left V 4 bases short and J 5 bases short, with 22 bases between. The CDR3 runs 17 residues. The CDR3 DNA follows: TGTGCCAGCAGCTCTCCCAAGGCTAGCGGGACAGGAGATACGCAGTATTTT. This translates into CASSSPKASGTGDTQYF.

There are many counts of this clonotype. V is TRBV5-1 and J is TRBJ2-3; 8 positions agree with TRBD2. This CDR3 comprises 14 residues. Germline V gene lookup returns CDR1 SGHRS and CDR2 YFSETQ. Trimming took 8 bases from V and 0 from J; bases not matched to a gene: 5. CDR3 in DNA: TGCGCCAGTAAGCGGGAGTCAAGCACAGATACGCAGTATTTT. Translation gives CASKRESSTDTQYF.

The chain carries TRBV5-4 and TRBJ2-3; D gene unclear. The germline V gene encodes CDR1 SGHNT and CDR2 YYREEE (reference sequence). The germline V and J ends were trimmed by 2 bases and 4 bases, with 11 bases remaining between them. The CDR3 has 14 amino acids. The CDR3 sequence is CASSFELVSDTQYF. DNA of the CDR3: TGTGCCAGCAGCTTTGAGCTAGTTTCAGATACGCAGTATTTT.